Listed below are T cell receptor beta chains from one sample, sequenced in a study of cytomegalovirus exposure and HLA in healthy donors. TCRdb's table, derived via immunoSEQ multiplex PCR, lists solely in-frame clones and lacks some. The table records fewer than 150,000 clones, about four fifths of them present only once. The sample taken for sequencing was PBMCs. These receptors all stem from a male donor in good health and CMV-seronegative. The CDR3 runs from the conserved cysteine through the conserved F or W. Fields, in order: clone size, D gene, J gene, V gene, CDR3 protein, CDR3 DNA. D genes are given only for firm matches. Some rows mark clone size as missing; the rest say once, few, many or name a class of expanded clone.

>-|-|TRBJ2-1|TRBV6-6
CASSYSTEGHEQFF
TGTGCCAGCAGTTACTCCACGGAGGGCCATGAGCAGTTCTTC
>-|-|TRBJ1-2|TRBV10-3
CAISESEGNYGYTF
TGTGCCATCAGTGAGTCGGAGGGGAACTATGGCTACACCTTC
>-|-|TRBJ2-7|TRBV5-6
CASSLAGAGIYEQYF
TGTGCCAGCAGCTTGGCAGGGGCTGGTATCTACGAGCAGTACTTC
>-|-|TRBJ2-3|TRBV9
CASSVETARPTDTQYF
TGTGCCAGCAGCGTAGAGACAGCCCGCCCCACAGATACGCAGTATTTT
>-|-|TRBJ2-6|TRBV23-1
CASSRPREGAGANVLTF
TGCGCCAGCAGTCGCCCAAGAGAAGGGGCTGGGGCCAACGTCCTGACTTTC
>-|-|TRBJ1-4|TRBV5-1
CASSPRGANEKLFF
TGCGCCAGCAGCCCCCGGGGGGCGAATGAAAAACTGTTTTTT
>-|-|TRBJ2-3|TRBV19
CASSIVGDTQYF
TGTGCCAGTAGTATAGTCGGGGATACGCAGTATTTT
>-|TRBD2|TRBJ2-5|TRBV30
CAWTQRESGTQYF
TGTGCCTGGACCCAGCGGGAGTCGGGGACCCAGTACTTC
>-|-|TRBJ1-2|TRBV7-2
CASSRDVRTANYGYTF
TGTGCCAGCAGTAGAGACGTCCGGACAGCTAACTATGGCTACACCTTC
>-|TRBD1|TRBJ1-1|TRBV4-1
CASSQGQGWNTEAFF
TGCGCCAGCAGCCAGGGACAGGGGTGGAACACTGAAGCTTTCTTT
>-|TRBD1|TRBJ2-5|TRBV5-4
CASSLEGGVGETQYF
TGTGCCAGCAGCTTGGAAGGGGGCGTCGGAGAGACCCAGTACTTC
>-|-|TRBJ1-4|TRBV27
CASSFGTSGEKLFF
TGTGCCAGCAGTTTCGGGACAAGTGGAGAAAAACTGTTTTTT
>once|-|TRBJ1-2|TRBV5-1
CASSLNEPIYGYTF
TGCGCCAGCAGCTTGAACGAGCCGATCTATGGCTACACCTTC
>-|-|TRBJ2-2|TRBV19
CASSIGQNTGELFF
TGTGCCAGTAGTATAGGACAGAACACCGGGGAGCTGTTTTTT
>-|-|TRBJ1-2|TRBV11-2
CASSPRTWGGNGYTF
TGTGCCAGCAGCCCACGGACATGGGGGGGAAATGGCTACACCTTC
>-|-|TRBJ2-1|TRBV29-1
CSVERRGNEQFF
TGCAGCGTTGAAAGGAGAGGGAATGAGCAGTTCTTC
>-|-|TRBJ2-7|TRBV29-1
CSVESGSEQYF
TGCAGCGTTGAATCGGGGAGCGAGCAGTACTTC
>-|-|TRBJ1-2|TRBV30
CAWSQAPNLGYTF
TGTGCCTGGAGTCAGGCTCCTAATCTTGGCTACACCTTC
>once|-|TRBJ1-2|TRBV5-6
CASSLAAGLQNGYPF
TGTGCCAGCAGCTTGGCCGCAGGGTTACAGAATGGCTACCCCTTC
>-|-|TRBJ2-1|TRBV7-7
CASSRQISSYNEQFF
TGTGCTAGCAGCCGACAGATCAGCTCCTACAATGAGCAGTTCTTC
>-|TRBD1|TRBJ2-3|TRBV5-4
CASRHTGAGDTQYF
TGTGCCAGCAGACATACAGGGGCCGGGGATACGCAGTATTTT
>-|TRBD1|TRBJ2-6|TRBV2
CASRDRNSGANVLTF
TGTGCCAGCAGGGACAGGAATTCTGGGGCCAACGTCCTGACTTTC
>few|-|TRBJ1-2|TRBV7-9
CASSRDSYGYTF
TGTGCCAGCAGCCGAGACAGCTATGGCTACACCTTC
>-|-|TRBJ2-7|TRBV6-5
CASSYWTSSYEQYF
TGTGCCAGCAGTTACTGGACAAGCTCCTACGAGCAGTACTTC
>-|TRBD1|TRBJ2-5|TRBV2
CASSWTGVGETQYF
TGTGCCAGCAGTTGGACAGGGGTAGGGGAGACCCAGTACTTC
>-|-|TRBJ2-7|TRBV20-1
CSAGRPAEQYF
TGCAGTGCAGGGAGGCCGGCTGAGCAGTACTTC
>few|-|TRBJ2-6|TRBV6-1
CASSGGMGLTSGANVLTF
TGTGCCAGCAGTGGTGGGATGGGACTTACCTCTGGGGCCAACGTCCTGACTTTC
>-|TRBD1|TRBJ2-1|TRBV18
CASSPLLGQGGEEQFF
TGTGCCAGCTCACCACTCCTGGGACAGGGCGGTGAGGAGCAGTTCTTC
>-|-|TRBJ1-1|TRBV6-5
CASHVRGIFTEAFF
TGTGCCAGCCATGTTAGGGGGATCTTCACTGAAGCTTTCTTT
>-|-|TRBJ2-5|TRBV29-1
CSVEPPQGARETQYF
TGCAGCGTTGAACCCCCCCAAGGGGCCAGGGAGACCCAGTACTTC
>-|-|TRBJ2-1|TRBV5-1
CASSQTGSTYNEQFF
TGCGCCAGCAGCCAAACAGGGTCCACATACAATGAGCAGTTCTTC
>once|-|TRBJ2-2|TRBV12-5
CASGLARGLNTGELFF
TGTGCTAGTGGCCTTGCTAGGGGCTTGAACACCGGGGAGCTGTTTTTT
>-|TRBD1|TRBJ1-5|TRBV27
CASRQGDQPQHF
TGTGCCAGCCGACAGGGCGATCAGCCCCAGCATTTT
>-|-|TRBJ2-1|TRBV12-5
CASGHSGGDEQFF
TGTGCTAGTGGCCACTCGGGTGGTGACGAGCAGTTCTTC
>once|TRBD1|TRBJ2-2|TRBV7-3
CASSLRTGGGRYDIGELFF
TGTGCCAGCAGCTTACGAACAGGGGGCGGTCGATATGACATCGGGGAGCTGTTTTTT
>-|-|TRBJ1-3|TRBV10-3
CALGGSAGNTIYF
TGTGCCCTCGGAGGCTCTGCAGGAAACACCATATATTTT
>-|TRBD1|TRBJ1-1|TRBV4-1
CASSQAGTGGTEAFF
TGCGCCAGCAGCCAAGCCGGGACAGGGGGCACTGAAGCTTTCTTT
>once|-|TRBJ1-1|TRBV4-1
CASSQGVVAGTMNTEAFF
TGCGCCAGCAGCCAAGGAGTAGTGGCAGGAACCATGAACACTGAAGCTTTCTTT
>-|TRBD2|TRBJ2-7|TRBV9
CASSMSGRGYEQYF
TGTGCCAGCAGCATGAGCGGGAGAGGGTACGAGCAGTACTTC
>-|TRBD2|TRBJ2-1|TRBV5-1
CASSLGLAGVNEQFF
TGCGCCAGCAGCTTGGGGCTAGCGGGAGTTAATGAGCAGTTCTTC
>-|-|TRBJ2-7|TRBV10-3
CAISESRSPYEQYF
TGTGCCATCAGTGAGTCGAGGAGTCCCTACGAGCAGTACTTC
>-|-|TRBJ1-1|TRBV18
CASSRGRGAFF
TGTGCCAGCTCGCGAGGGCGGGGCGCTTTCTTT
>few|TRBD1|TRBJ1-2|TRBV30
CAWRDRGGNGYTF
TGTGCCTGGAGAGACAGGGGAGGAAATGGCTACACCTTC
>-|TRBD1|TRBJ2-5|TRBV11-3
CASSLTTTGGTETQYF
TGTGCCAGCAGCTTAACCACAACAGGGGGCACAGAGACCCAGTACTTC
>few|-|TRBJ1-2|TRBV29-1
CSVEDRYGYTF
TGCAGCGTTGAAGACAGATACGGCTACACCTTC
>-|-|TRBJ2-5|TRBV6-5
CASSSDGVEKRETQYF
TGTGCCAGCAGTTCTGACGGGGTCGAAAAGAGGGAGACCCAGTACTTC
>-|TRBD1|TRBJ1-1|TRBV6-1
CASSLGQVTEAFF
TGTGCCAGCTCCCTCGGACAGGTTACTGAAGCTTTCTTT
>-|-|TRBJ1-5|TRBV19
CASSIGQGDGQPQHF
TGTGCCAGTAGTATCGGCCAGGGTGACGGTCAGCCCCAGCATTTT
>-|-|TRBJ2-1|TRBV5-1
CASSLLNEQFF
TGCGCCAGCAGCCTACTCAATGAGCAGTTCTTC
>-|TRBD2|TRBJ2-7|TRBV30
CAWSPVLGGGAFQYEQYF
TGTGCCTGGAGCCCTGTGTTAGGCGGGGGGGCCTTTCAGTACGAGCAGTACTTC
>-|-|TRBJ2-5|TRBV7-9
CSSSSQVTQYF
TGTTCCAGCAGCTCCCAGGTGACCCAGTACTTC
>-|-|TRBJ1-5|TRBV7-6
CASSLGDGNNQPQHF
TGTGCCAGCAGCCTCGGGGATGGAAACAATCAGCCCCAGCATTTT
>-|TRBD1|TRBJ2-3|TRBV9
CASSVAGTGGDTQYF
TGTGCCAGCAGCGTAGCCGGGACAGGGGGAGATACGCAGTATTTT
>once|-|TRBJ2-5|TRBV30
CAWTFYRVSETQYF
TGTGCCTGGACCTTCTACAGGGTATCAGAGACCCAGTACTTC